This paragraph covers one T cell receptor (beta chain) sequence. These data belong to a study of blood T cell repertoires in COVID-19. Turning to the study itself: Sample material is recorded as cDNA or gDNA derived from T cells, B-cell-depleted T cells, or PBMCs.

Only in-frame clones appear in the TCRdb table, and some are missing; sequencing was by immunoSEQ multiplex PCR. Here the sample spans some 96,000 clones, over 75% being singletons. This receptor was identified in a man aged 25 to 40 in a cohort sampled during active COVID-19. The sequenced sample was peripheral blood.

CDR3 coding DNA: TGTGCCAGGGGGACAGGGGGGTCCGGGGAGCTGTTTTTT. Protein sequence: CARGTGGSGELFF. This chain connects TRBV2 to TRBJ2-2; 11 bases are shared with TRBD1. V dropped 9 bases and J dropped 6; count of bases not matched to a gene: 3. The length of the CDR3 is 13 residues. CDR1 SNHLY and CDR2 FYNNEI come from the germline V gene. Drawing the rest from reference TRBV2 and TRBJ2-2, the complete variable domain is EPEVTQTPSHQVTQMGQEVILRCVPISNHLYFYWYRQILGQKVEFLVSFYNNEISEKSEIFDDQFSVERPDGSNFTLKIRSTKLEDSAMYFCARGTGGSGELFFGEGSRLTVL.